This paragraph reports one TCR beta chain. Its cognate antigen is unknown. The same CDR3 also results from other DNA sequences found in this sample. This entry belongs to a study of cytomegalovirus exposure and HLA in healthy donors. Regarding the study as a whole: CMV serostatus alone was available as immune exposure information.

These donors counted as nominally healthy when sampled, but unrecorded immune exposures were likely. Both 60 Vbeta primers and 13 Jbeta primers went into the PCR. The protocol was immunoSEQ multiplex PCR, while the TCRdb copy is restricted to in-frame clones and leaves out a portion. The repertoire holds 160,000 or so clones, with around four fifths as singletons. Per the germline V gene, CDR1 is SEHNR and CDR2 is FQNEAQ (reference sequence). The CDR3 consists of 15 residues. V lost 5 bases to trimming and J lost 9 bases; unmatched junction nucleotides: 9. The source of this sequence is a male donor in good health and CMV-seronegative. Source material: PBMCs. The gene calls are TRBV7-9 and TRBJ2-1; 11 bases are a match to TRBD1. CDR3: CASSQPGTGGGEQFF. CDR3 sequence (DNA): TGTGCCAGCAGCCAGCCGGGGACAGGGGGTGGTGAGCAGTTCTTC.